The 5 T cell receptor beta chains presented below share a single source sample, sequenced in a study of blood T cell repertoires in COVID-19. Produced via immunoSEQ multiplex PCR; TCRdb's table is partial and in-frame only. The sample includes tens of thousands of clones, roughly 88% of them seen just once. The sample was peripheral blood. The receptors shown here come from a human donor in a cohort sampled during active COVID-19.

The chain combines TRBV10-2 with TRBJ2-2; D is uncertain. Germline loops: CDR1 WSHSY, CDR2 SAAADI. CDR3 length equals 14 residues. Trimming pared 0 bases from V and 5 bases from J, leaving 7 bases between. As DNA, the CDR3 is TGCGCCAGCAGTGAGTCCCCCGGGACCGGGGAGCTGTTTTTT. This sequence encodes CASSESPGTGELFF.

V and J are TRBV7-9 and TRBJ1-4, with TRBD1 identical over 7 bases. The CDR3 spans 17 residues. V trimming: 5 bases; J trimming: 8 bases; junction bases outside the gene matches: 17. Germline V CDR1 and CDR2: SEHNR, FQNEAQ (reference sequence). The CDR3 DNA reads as TGTGCCAGCAGCCCTAGCGAACAGGGGCCTTTAGGGGAAAAACTGTTTTTT. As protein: CASSPSEQGPLGEKLFF.

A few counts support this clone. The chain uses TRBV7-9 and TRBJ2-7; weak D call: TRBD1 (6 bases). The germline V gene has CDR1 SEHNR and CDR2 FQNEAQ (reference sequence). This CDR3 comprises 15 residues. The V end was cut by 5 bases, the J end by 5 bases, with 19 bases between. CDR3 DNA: TGTGCCAGCAGCCCAACGACAGGTAGGAGAAACGAGCAGTACTTC. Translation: CASSPTTGRRNEQYF.

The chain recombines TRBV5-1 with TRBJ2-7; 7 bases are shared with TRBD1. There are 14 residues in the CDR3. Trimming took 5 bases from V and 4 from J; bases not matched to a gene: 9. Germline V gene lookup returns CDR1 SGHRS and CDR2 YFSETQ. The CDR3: CASSFTGDQYEQYF. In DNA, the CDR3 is TGCGCCAGCAGTTTTACAGGGGACCAGTACGAGCAGTACTTC.

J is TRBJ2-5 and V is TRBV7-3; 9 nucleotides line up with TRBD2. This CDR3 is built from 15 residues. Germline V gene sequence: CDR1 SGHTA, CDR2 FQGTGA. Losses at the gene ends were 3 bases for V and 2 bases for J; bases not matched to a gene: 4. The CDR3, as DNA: TGTGCCAGCAGCTTTGGGAGCGGGGGGCAAGAGACCCAGTACTTC. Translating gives CASSFGSGGQETQYF.